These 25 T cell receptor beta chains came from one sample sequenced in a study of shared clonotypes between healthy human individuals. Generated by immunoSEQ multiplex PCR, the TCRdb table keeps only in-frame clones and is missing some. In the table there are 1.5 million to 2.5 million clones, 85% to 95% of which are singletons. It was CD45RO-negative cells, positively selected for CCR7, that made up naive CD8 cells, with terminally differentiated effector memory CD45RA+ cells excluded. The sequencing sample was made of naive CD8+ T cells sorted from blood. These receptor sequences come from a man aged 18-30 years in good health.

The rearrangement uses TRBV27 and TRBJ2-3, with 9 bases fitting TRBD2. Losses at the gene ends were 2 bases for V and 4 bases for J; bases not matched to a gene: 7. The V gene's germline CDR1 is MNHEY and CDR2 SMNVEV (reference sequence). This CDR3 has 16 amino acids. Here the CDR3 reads CASSLGASGISDTQYF. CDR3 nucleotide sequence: TGTGCCAGCAGTTTAGGGGCTAGCGGGATATCAGATACGCAGTATTTT.

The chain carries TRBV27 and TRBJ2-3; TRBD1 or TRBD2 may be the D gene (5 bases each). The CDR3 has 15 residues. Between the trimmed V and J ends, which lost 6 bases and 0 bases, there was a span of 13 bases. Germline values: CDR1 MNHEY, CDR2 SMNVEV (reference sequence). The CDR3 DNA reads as TGTGCCAGCAGACAGTGGGACCGAAGCACAGATACGCAGTATTTT. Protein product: CASRQWDRSTDTQYF.

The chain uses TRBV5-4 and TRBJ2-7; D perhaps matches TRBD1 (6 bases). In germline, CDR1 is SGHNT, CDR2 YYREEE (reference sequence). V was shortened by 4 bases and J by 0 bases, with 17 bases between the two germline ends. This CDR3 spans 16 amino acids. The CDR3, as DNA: TGTGCCAGCAGCGGGCCCGGGACAAGCGACTCCTACGAGCAGTACTTC. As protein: CASSGPGTSDSYEQYF.

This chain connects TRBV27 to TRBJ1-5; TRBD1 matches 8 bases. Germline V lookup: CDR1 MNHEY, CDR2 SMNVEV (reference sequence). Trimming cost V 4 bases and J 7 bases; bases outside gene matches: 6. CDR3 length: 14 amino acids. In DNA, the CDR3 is TGTGCCAGCAGTTACGCCGGGACAGGCCAGCCCCAGCATTTT. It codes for CASSYAGTGQPQHF.

The CDR3 spells CASRMTGTSSYEQYF. CDR3 DNA: TGCGCCAGCAGGATGACCGGGACAAGCTCCTACGAGCAGTACTTC. The V and J genes are TRBV4-1 and TRBJ2-7; D is perhaps TRBD1 (6 bases). CDR1 and CDR2 (germline): MGHRA, YSYEKL. Trimming shortened V by 6 bases and J by 0 bases, and 15 bases separated the two germline ends. The CDR3 covers 15 residues.

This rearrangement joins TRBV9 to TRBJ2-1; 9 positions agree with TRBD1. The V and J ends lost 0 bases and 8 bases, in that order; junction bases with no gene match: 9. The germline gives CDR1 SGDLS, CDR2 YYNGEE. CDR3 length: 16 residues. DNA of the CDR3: TGTGCCAGCAGCGTAGCTGGGACAGGGTTTTTCGATGAGCAGTTCTTC. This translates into CASSVAGTGFFDEQFF.

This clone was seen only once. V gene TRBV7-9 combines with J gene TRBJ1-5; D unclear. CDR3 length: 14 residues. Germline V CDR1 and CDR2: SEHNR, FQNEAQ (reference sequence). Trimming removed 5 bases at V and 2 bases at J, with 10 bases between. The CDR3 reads CASSVGWGNQPQHF. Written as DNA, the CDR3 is TGTGCCAGCAGCGTTGGGTGGGGCAATCAGCCCCAGCATTTT.

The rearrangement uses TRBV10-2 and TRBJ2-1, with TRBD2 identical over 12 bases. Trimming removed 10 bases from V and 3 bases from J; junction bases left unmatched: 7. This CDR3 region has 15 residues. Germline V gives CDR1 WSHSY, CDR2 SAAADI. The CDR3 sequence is CATIKTSGGYNEQFF. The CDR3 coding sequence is TGCGCCACCATCAAGACTAGCGGGGGCTACAATGAGCAGTTCTTC.

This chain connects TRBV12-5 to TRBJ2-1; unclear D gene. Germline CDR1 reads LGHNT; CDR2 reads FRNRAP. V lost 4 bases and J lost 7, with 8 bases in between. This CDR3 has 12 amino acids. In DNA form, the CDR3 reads TGTGCTAGTGGTTCTGCGATTAATGAGCAGTTCTTC. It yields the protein CASGSAINEQFF.

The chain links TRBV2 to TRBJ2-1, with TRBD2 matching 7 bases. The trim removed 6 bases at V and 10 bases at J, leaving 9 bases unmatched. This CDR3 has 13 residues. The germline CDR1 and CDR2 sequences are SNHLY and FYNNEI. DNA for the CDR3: TGTGCCAGCAGCCAAAGGGGAGGGACCGAGCAGTTCTTC. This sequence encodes CASSQRGGTEQFF.

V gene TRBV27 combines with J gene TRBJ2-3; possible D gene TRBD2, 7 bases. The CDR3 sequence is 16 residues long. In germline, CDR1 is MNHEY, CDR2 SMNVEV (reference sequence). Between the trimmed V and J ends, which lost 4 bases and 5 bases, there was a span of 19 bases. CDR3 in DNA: TGTGCCAGCAGTTCTGTGAGGGGGGGCCCGGGAGATACGCAGTATTTT. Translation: CASSSVRGGPGDTQYF.

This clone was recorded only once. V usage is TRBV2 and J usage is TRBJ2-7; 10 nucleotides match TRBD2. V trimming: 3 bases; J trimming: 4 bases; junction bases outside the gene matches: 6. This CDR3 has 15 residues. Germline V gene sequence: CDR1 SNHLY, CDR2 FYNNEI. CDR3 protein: CASSEEGSGRYEQYF. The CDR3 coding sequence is TGTGCCAGCAGTGAGGAGGGTAGCGGGAGGTACGAGCAGTACTTC.

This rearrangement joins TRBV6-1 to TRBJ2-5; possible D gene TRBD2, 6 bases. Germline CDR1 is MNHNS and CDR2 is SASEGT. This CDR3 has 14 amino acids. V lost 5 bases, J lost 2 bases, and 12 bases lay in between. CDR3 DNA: TGTGCCAGCAGTTTTGGGACTTCTCAAGAGACCCAGTACTTC. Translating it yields CASSFGTSQETQYF.

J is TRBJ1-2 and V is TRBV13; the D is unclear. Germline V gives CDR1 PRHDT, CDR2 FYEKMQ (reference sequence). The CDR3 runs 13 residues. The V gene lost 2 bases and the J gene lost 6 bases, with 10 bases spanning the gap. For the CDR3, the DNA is TGTGCCAGCAGCTTAACCAAGTTTAATGGCTACACCTTC. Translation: CASSLTKFNGYTF.

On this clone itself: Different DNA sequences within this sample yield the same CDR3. The CDR3 region has the DNA TGCGCCAGCAGCCAAGGGACTAGCGGCACCTACGAGCAGTACTTC. Its translation: CASSQGTSGTYEQYF. The chain links TRBV4-1 to TRBJ2-7; 10 bases map to TRBD2. The CDR3 contains 15 residues. Looked up from germline, CDR1 is MGHRA and CDR2 is YSYEKL. After removal of 1 base from V and 2 bases from J, the junction contained 2 bases not matched to a gene.

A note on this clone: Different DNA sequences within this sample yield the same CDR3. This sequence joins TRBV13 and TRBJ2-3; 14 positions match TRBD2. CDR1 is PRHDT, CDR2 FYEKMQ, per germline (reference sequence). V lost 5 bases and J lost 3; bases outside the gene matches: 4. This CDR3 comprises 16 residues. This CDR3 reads CASSLRLAGGTDTQYF. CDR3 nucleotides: TGTGCCAGCAGCCTCCGACTAGCGGGAGGGACAGATACGCAGTATTTT.

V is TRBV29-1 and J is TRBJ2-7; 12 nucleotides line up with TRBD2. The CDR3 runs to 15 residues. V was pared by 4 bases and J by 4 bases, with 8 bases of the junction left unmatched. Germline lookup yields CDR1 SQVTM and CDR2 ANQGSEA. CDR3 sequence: CSVVASGRASYEQYF. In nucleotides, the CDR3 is TGCAGCGTTGTCGCTAGCGGGAGGGCCAGTTACGAGCAGTACTTC.

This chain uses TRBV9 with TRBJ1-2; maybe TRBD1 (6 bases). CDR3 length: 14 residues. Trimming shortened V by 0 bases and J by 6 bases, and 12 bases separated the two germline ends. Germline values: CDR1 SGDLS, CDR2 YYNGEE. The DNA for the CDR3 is TGTGCCAGCAGCGTAGATGGGGGCGAGGATGGCTACACCTTC. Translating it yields CASSVDGGEDGYTF.

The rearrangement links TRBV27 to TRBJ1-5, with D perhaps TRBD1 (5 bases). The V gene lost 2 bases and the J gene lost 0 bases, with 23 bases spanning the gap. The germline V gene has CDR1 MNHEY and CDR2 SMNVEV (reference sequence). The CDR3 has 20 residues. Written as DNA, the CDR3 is TGTGCCAGCAGTTTACCCGACCTATCATTCCCCGGGGGTAGCAATCAGCCCCAGCATTTT. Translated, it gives CASSLPDLSFPGGSNQPQHF.

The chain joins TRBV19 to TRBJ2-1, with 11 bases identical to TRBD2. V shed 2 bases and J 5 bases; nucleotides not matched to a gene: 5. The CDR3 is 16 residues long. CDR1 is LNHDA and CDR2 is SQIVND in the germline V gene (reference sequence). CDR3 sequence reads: CASSILAGGWDNEQFF. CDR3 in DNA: TGTGCCAGTAGTATACTAGCGGGGGGATGGGACAATGAGCAGTTCTTC.

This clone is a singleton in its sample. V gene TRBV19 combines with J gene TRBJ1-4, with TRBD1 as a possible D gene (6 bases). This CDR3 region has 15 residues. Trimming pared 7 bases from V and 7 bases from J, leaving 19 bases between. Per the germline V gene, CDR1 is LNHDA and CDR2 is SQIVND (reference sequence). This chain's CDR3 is CASTPRGGFGEKLFF. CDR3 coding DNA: TGTGCCAGTACCCCAAGGGGGGGGTTCGGTGAAAAACTGTTTTTT.

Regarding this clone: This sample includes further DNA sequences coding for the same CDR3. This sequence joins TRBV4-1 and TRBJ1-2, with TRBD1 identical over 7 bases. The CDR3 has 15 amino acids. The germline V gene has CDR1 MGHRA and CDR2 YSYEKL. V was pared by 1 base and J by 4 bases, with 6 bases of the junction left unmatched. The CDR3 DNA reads TGCGCCAGCAGCCAAGGGCCAGGGGGAGCCTATGGCTACACCTTC. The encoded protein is CASSQGPGGAYGYTF.

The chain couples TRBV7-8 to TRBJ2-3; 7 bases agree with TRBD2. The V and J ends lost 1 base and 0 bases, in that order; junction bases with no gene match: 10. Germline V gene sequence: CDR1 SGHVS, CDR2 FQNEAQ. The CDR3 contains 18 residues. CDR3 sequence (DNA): TGTGCCAGCAGCTTAGACCAACTAGCGCATACTAGCACAGATACGCAGTATTTT. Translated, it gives CASSLDQLAHTSTDTQYF.

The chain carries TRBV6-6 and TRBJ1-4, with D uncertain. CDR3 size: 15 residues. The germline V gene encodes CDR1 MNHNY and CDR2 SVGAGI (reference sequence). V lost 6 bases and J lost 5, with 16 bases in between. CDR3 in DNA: TGTGCCAGCAGACCCCTCGTTCAGGAAAATGAAAAACTGTTTTTT. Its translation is CASRPLVQENEKLFF.

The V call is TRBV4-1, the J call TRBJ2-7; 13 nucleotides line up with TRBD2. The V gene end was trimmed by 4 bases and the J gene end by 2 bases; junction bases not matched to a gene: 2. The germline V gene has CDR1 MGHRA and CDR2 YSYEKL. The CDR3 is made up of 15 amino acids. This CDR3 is CASSRTSGSTYEQYF. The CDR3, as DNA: TGCGCCAGCAGCCGGACTAGCGGGAGCACCTACGAGCAGTACTTC.